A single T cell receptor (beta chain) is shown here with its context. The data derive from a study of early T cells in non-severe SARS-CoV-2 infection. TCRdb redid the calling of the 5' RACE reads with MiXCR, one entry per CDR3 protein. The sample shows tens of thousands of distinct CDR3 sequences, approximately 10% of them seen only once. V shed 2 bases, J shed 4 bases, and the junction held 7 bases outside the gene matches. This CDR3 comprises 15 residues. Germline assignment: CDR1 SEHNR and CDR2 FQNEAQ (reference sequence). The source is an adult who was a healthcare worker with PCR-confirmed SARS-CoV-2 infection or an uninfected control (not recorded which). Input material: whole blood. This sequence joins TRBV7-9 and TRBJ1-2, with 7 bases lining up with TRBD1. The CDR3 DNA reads TGTGCCAGCAGCTTATCGGACAGGCCTATCTATGGCTACACCTTC. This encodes CASSLSDRPIYGYTF.